The T cell receptor beta chain described here comes from a study of blood T cell repertoires in COVID-19. Sequencing used immunoSEQ multiplex PCR; TCRdb keeps in-frame clones, though not all of them. The table shows 200,000 to 250,000 clones, with about 86% occurring only once. Trimming left V 2 bases short and J 7 bases short, with 14 bases between. CDR1 and CDR2 from the germline V gene are SEHNR and FQNEAQ (reference sequence). CDR3 length: 14 residues. This TCR derives from a middle-aged woman with acute COVID-19. This chain uses TRBV7-9 with TRBJ1-1; a possible D gene is TRBD1 (5 bases). Sample: PBMCs or T cells enriched from blood (not recorded which). The chain's CDR3 is CASSLNQGRGEAFF. The CDR3 region has the DNA TGTGCCAGCAGCTTAAATCAGGGTCGCGGTGAAGCTTTCTTT.